These 24 T cell receptor beta chains came from one sample sequenced in a study of shared clonotypes between healthy human individuals. Sequencing was performed with immunoSEQ multiplex PCR; in TCRdb, only in-frame clones are kept and a portion is missing. The sample lists roughly 530,000 clones, roughly 95% occurring once. Sequencing used naive CD4+ T cells sorted from blood. Subset in this sample: CD45RA+ positively selected. These receptors came from a woman aged 30 to 39 in good health.

Concerning this clone itself: This specimen includes other DNA sequences encoding the same CDR3. The chain joins TRBV2 to TRBJ2-7; D unresolved. CDR3 length: 11 residues. Germline V CDR1 and CDR2: SNHLY, FYNNEI. Between the trimmed V and J ends, which lost 5 bases and 3 bases, there was a span of 5 bases. This chain's CDR3 is CASSSSYEQYF. CDR3 sequence (DNA): TGTGCCAGCAGTTCTAGCTACGAGCAGTACTTC. Full variable domain (outside the CDR3, taken from reference TRBV2 and TRBJ2-7): EPEVTQTPSHQVTQMGQEVILRCVPISNHLYFYWYRQILGQKVEFLVSFYNNEISEKSEIFDDQFSVERPDGSNFTLKIRSTKLEDSAMYFCASSSSYEQYFGPGTRLTVT.

The gene calls are TRBV5-1 and TRBJ2-7; TRBD2 matches at 9 bases. The V and J ends lost 2 bases and 1 base, in that order; junction bases with no gene match: 10. Germline V gene data show CDR1 as SGHRS and CDR2 as YFSETQ. This CDR3 has 17 amino acids. The CDR3 here is CASSFSGLAGGSYEQYF. DNA for the CDR3: TGCGCCAGCAGCTTTTCGGGACTAGCCGGTGGGTCCTACGAGCAGTACTTC.

This sequence joins TRBV28 and TRBJ1-1; D is uncertain. There are 15 residues in the CDR3. Trimming took 2 bases from V and 4 from J, leaving 14 bases between them. CDR1 is MDHEN, CDR2 SYDVKM, per germline. The CDR3 protein is CASSLAHQRPTEAFF. As DNA, the CDR3 is TGTGCCAGCAGTTTAGCACACCAGCGACCCACTGAAGCTTTCTTT.

The rearrangement links TRBV6-4 to TRBJ2-1; D possibly matches TRBD1 or TRBD2 (5 bases each). There are 15 residues in the CDR3. Germline-derived CDR1 and CDR2 are MRHNA and SNTAGT. Deletions cut 2 bases from V and 0 bases from J, with 8 bases between. The CDR3 coding sequence is TGTGCCAGCAGTGACGGGGGAGCCTCCTACAATGAGCAGTTCTTC. It specifies CASSDGGASYNEQFF.

The CDR3 here is CASSPPLGGGRTRVEQYF. The DNA of the CDR3 is TGTGCCAGCAGCCCTCCCCTCGGGGGCGGGAGGACCCGGGTCGAGCAGTACTTC. This rearrangement joins TRBV7-8 to TRBJ2-7, with 8 bases aligning to TRBD2. Germline assignment: CDR1 SGHVS and CDR2 FQNEAQ. This CDR3 comprises 18 residues. After removal of 5 bases from V and 6 bases from J, the junction contained 21 bases not matched to a gene.

This sequence joins TRBV5-6 and TRBJ2-3; a weak D match, TRBD1 (5 bases). This CDR3 contains 15 residues. Trimming cost V 4 bases and J 0 bases, with 12 bases left between them. Germline values: CDR1 SGHDT, CDR2 YYEEEE. The CDR3 here is CASSLGPSSTDTQYF. In DNA, the CDR3 is TGTGCCAGCAGCCTGGGGCCTTCTAGCACAGATACGCAGTATTTT. The variable domain in full, with the rest retrieved from reference TRBV5-6 and TRBJ2-3, is DAGVTQSPTHLIKTRGQQVTLRCSPKSGHDTVSWYQQALGQGPQFIFQYYEEEERQRGNFPDRFSGHQFPNYSSELNVNALLLGDSALYLCASSLGPSSTDTQYFGPGTRLTVL.

The CDR3 sequence: CASLPDRGEEQYF. For the CDR3, the DNA is TGTGCCAGCTTACCGGACAGGGGAGAAGAGCAGTACTTC. This chain links TRBV2 with TRBJ2-7, with 9 bases fitting TRBD1. Trimming took 8 bases from V and 7 from J; bases not matched to a gene: 9. The germline gives CDR1 SNHLY, CDR2 FYNNEI. The CDR3 sequence is 13 residues long.

The chain combines TRBV28 with TRBJ2-3, with 13 positions matching TRBD2. The J segment lost 7 bases and the V segment lost 6 bases, leaving 7 bases of the junction unmatched. The CDR3 loop spans 15 amino acids. CDR1 MDHEN and CDR2 SYDVKM come from the germline V gene. The CDR3 loop reads CASSSWGLAGHTQYF. The CDR3 DNA reads as TGTGCCAGCAGCTCTTGGGGACTAGCGGGACATACGCAGTATTTT.

This chain joins TRBV9 and TRBJ2-1; possibly TRBD2 for D (5 bases). Trimming shortened V by 0 bases and J by 7 bases, and 11 bases separated the two germline ends. CDR1 is SGDLS and CDR2 is YYNGEE in the germline V gene. The CDR3 has 14 residues. The CDR3 sequence is CASSVGHPGNEQFF. As DNA, the CDR3 is TGTGCCAGCAGCGTAGGACACCCGGGGAATGAGCAGTTCTTC. The complete variable domain, with remaining parts taken from reference TRBV9 and TRBJ2-1, reads DSGVTQTPKHLITATGQRVTLRCSPRSGDLSVYWYQQSLDQGLQFLIQYYNGEERAKGNILERFSAQQFPDLHSELNLSSLELGDSALYFCASSVGHPGNEQFFGPGTRLTVL.

This clone was observed a single time. The chain carries TRBV4-1 and TRBJ1-5, with D perhaps TRBD1 (5 bases). V shed 5 bases and J shed 0 bases, with 20 bases lying between them. Germline CDR1 and CDR2: MGHRA and YSYEKL. CDR3 length: 18 residues. CDR3 sequence (DNA): TGCGCCAGCAGCGATCTTTCCCGGGGCGCTTATAGCAATCAGCCCCAGCATTTT. It yields the protein CASSDLSRGAYSNQPQHF.

The chain recombines TRBV28 with TRBJ1-3; TRBD1 is a possible D gene (5 bases). Per the germline V gene, CDR1 is MDHEN and CDR2 is SYDVKM. This CDR3 is built from 13 residues. Trimming pared 7 bases from V and 8 bases from J, leaving 15 bases between. This CDR3 reads CASNPGREYTIYF. In DNA form, the CDR3 reads TGTGCCAGCAATCCAGGCAGGGAGTACACCATATATTTT.

The chain couples TRBV5-1 to TRBJ1-1, with D maybe TRBD1 (6 bases). The CDR3 has 13 amino acids. Germline values: CDR1 SGHRS, CDR2 YFSETQ. Trimming cost V 4 bases and J 6 bases, with 13 bases left between them. The DNA of the CDR3 is TGCGCCAGCAGCCCTACAGGGTACGCTGAAGCTTTCTTT. It is translated as CASSPTGYAEAFF.

The CDR3 bases are TGTGCCACCAGCAGAGATAGGGGACAGGGAGTAATCGAGCAGTACTTC. It yields the protein CATSRDRGQGVIEQYF. The chain couples TRBV15 to TRBJ2-7; 9 nucleotides line up with TRBD1. Germline CDR1 LNHNV, CDR2 YYDKDF (reference sequence). The CDR3 spans 16 residues. With V trimmed by 0 bases and J by 6 bases, 9 bases remained unmatched.

CDR3 DNA sequence: TGCGCCAGCAGTCACAACAGGGGCTCGGACTATAGCAATCAGCCCCAGCATTTT. Translated: CASSHNRGSDYSNQPQHF. The gene calls are TRBV23-1 and TRBJ1-5; 7 bases fit TRBD1. TRBV23-1 is annotated as an ORF whose role is uncertain. The CDR3 is made up of 18 amino acids. Trimming at V came to 3 bases and at J to 0 bases, leaving 11 bases not matched to a gene.

In this sample, this clone turned up once. The gene calls are TRBV9 and TRBJ2-7, with 10 positions matching TRBD2. CDR1 is SGDLS, CDR2 YYNGEE, per germline. The CDR3 sequence is 17 residues long. With 4 bases clipped from V and 2 bases from J, the junction kept 12 bases outside the gene matches. The CDR3 region has the DNA TGTGCCAGCAGCCCCAACAGGACTAGCGGAGACCCCTACGAGCAGTACTTC. Translated, it gives CASSPNRTSGDPYEQYF.

The chain couples TRBV5-3 to TRBJ2-7; 15 bases are a match to TRBD2. TRBV5-3 belongs to the ORF category, with a function that is uncertain. CDR3 length: 14 amino acids. With V trimmed by 8 bases and J by 7 bases, 7 bases remained unmatched. The CDR3 here is CASSGGLAGGEQYF. The DNA of the CDR3 is TGTGCCAGCAGCGGGGGACTAGCGGGAGGTGAGCAGTACTTC.

The J gene is TRBJ2-7, the V gene TRBV6-1; 8 nucleotides match TRBD1. Germline V gene sequence: CDR1 MNHNS, CDR2 SASEGT. The CDR3 consists of 16 residues. V lost 3 bases to trimming and J lost 4 bases; unmatched junction nucleotides: 11. The CDR3 DNA reads TGTGCCAGCAGTGATCACAGGGGGACTCTTAGTTACGAGCAGTACTTC. Translated: CASSDHRGTLSYEQYF.

V usage is TRBV11-2 and J usage is TRBJ2-7; D remains ambiguous. Trimming stripped 4 bases from V and 3 bases from J, with 13 bases between. Germline-derived CDR1 and CDR2 are SGHAT and FQNNGV. The CDR3 is 14 amino acids. This CDR3 reads CASSSGRTSYEQYF. In DNA, the CDR3 is TGTGCCAGCAGCTCGGGCCGGACCAGCTACGAGCAGTACTTC.

In its sample, this clone was seen once. This rearrangement joins TRBV27 to TRBJ2-7; 12 nucleotides align to TRBD2. The germline CDR1 and CDR2 sequences are MNHEY and SMNVEV (reference sequence). Trimming removed 8 bases from V and 0 bases from J; junction bases left unmatched: 2. The CDR3 contains 14 residues. CDR3 DNA: TGTGCCAGCGCTAGCGGGGGGGTCTCCTACGAGCAGTACTTC. Its translation is CASASGGVSYEQYF.

The CDR3 sequence: CSGTSTDTQYF. The DNA for the CDR3 is TGCAGCGGTACTAGCACAGATACGCAGTATTTT. The J gene is TRBJ2-3, the V gene TRBV29-1; no reliable D call. The CDR3 spans 11 residues. In germline, CDR1 is SQVTM, CDR2 ANQGSEA. Trimming pared 7 bases from V and 0 bases from J, leaving 5 bases between.

V and J are TRBV2 and TRBJ2-2; possible D gene TRBD2, 5 bases. The CDR3 totals 17 residues. Deletions cut 0 bases from V and 4 bases from J, with 15 bases between. Germline loops: CDR1 SNHLY, CDR2 FYNNEI. In DNA, the CDR3 is TGTGCCAGCAGTGAAGCGCGTTTCCCACGGGGCACCGGGGAGCTGTTTTTT. Amino acids: CASSEARFPRGTGELFF.

The table lists this clone with a count of one. The chain combines TRBV7-8 with TRBJ1-2; D gene uncertain. The germline gives CDR1 SGHVS, CDR2 FQNEAQ. The CDR3 totals 15 residues. V lost 2 bases and J 0 bases, leaving 10 bases between the germline ends. The CDR3 spells CASSLLTGSNYGYTF. In nucleotides, the CDR3 is TGTGCCAGCAGCTTACTAACGGGATCTAACTATGGCTACACCTTC.

Points on this clone: Other DNA sequences from this sample encode an identical CDR3 as well. V is TRBV28 and J is TRBJ2-7; 10 positions match TRBD1. V lost 2 bases, J lost 2 bases, and 3 bases stayed unmatched. The CDR3 runs 15 residues. Germline values: CDR1 MDHEN, CDR2 SYDVKM. The chain's CDR3 is CASSLPGTGAYEQYF. The CDR3 bases are TGTGCCAGCAGTTTACCGGGGACAGGGGCCTACGAGCAGTACTTC.

The chain is built from TRBV19 and TRBJ2-7; no clear D gene. The CDR3 is 12 residues long. Trimming cost V 3 bases and J 4 bases, with 7 bases left between them. Germline values: CDR1 LNHDA, CDR2 SQIVND (reference sequence). In DNA, the CDR3 is TGTGCCAGTAGTATTATAGGGTACGAGCAGTACTTC. Translation gives CASSIIGYEQYF. The full variable domain, completed using reference TRBV19 and TRBJ2-7, is DGGITQSPKYLFRKEGQNVTLSCEQNLNHDAMYWYRQDPGQGLRLIYYSQIVNDFQKGDIAEGYSVSREKKESFPLTVTSAQKNPTAFYLCASSIIGYEQYFGPGTRLTVT.